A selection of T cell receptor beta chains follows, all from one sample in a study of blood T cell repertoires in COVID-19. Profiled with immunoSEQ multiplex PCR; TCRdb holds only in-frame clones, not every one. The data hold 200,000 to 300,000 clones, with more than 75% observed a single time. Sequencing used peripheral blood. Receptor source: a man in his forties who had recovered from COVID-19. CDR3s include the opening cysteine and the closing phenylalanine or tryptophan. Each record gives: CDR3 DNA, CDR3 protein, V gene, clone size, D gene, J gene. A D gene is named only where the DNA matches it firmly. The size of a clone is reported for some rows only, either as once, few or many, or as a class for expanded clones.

DNA: TGTGCCAGTGAGCGGCGCACGAACACCGGGGAGCTGTTTTTT
CDR3: CASERRTNTGELFF
V: TRBV19
size: NA
D: NA
J: TRBJ2-2

DNA: TGTGCCAGTAGTATGGGGACCGGGACTAGCTCGGGTACGCAGTATTTT
CDR3: CASSMGTGTSSGTQYF
V: TRBV19
size: NA
D: TRBD2
J: TRBJ2-3

DNA: TGTGCCAGCATCGCACAGGGAGCCGATCAGCCCCAGCATTTT
CDR3: CASIAQGADQPQHF
V: TRBV2
size: few
D: NA
J: TRBJ1-5

DNA: TGTGCCAGTAGTATCCGGAGCGGGGGTTCGACAGATACGCAGTATTTT
CDR3: CASSIRSGGSTDTQYF
V: TRBV19
size: NA
D: TRBD2
J: TRBJ2-3

DNA: TGTGCCAGCAGTTTTAGCGGGGGACAATACAATGAGCAGTTCTTC
CDR3: CASSFSGGQYNEQFF
V: TRBV27
size: NA
D: TRBD2
J: TRBJ2-1

DNA: TGTGCCAGCAGCTCGACAGGGGGCGCCCCCGGGGAGCTGTTTTTT
CDR3: CASSSTGGAPGELFF
V: TRBV9
size: NA
D: TRBD1
J: TRBJ2-2

DNA: TGCGCCAGCAGCCCGTTCGCTGAGGGCACCATATATTTT
CDR3: CASSPFAEGTIYF
V: TRBV5-1
size: NA
D: NA
J: TRBJ1-3

DNA: TGTGCCGCAGAATGGCAGGGGGCTGTCTACGAGCAGTACTTC
CDR3: CAAEWQGAVYEQYF
V: TRBV21-1
size: NA
D: NA
J: TRBJ2-7

DNA: TGTGCCAGCAGCCTTACTAGCGGGAGGGCCAATGAGCAGTTCTTC
CDR3: CASSLTSGRANEQFF
V: TRBV11-3
size: NA
D: TRBD2
J: TRBJ2-1

DNA: TGTGCCAGCAGCTTAGCGCAGGGGGGCAATCAGCCCCAGCATTTT
CDR3: CASSLAQGGNQPQHF
V: TRBV7-2
size: NA
D: TRBD1
J: TRBJ1-5

DNA: TGCAGTGCTAGTCTGGCGGGGGTCACTGAAGCTTTCTTT
CDR3: CSASLAGVTEAFF
V: TRBV20-1
size: NA
D: NA
J: TRBJ1-1

DNA: TGTGCCAGCAGTCCGACTAGCGGATACGAGCAGTACTTC
CDR3: CASSPTSGYEQYF
V: TRBV6-5
size: NA
D: TRBD2
J: TRBJ2-7

DNA: TGTGCCAGCAGTCCCACAGGGACGGATCAGCCCCAGCATTTT
CDR3: CASSPTGTDQPQHF
V: TRBV6-5
size: NA
D: NA
J: TRBJ1-5

DNA: TGTGCCAGCAGTCCCTCAGAGCAGGGAAGGTACGAGCAGTACTTC
CDR3: CASSPSEQGRYEQYF
V: TRBV28
size: NA
D: NA
J: TRBJ2-7

DNA: TGTGCCAGCAGCTCAGCCCAGCCACGGGGCACTGAAGCTTTCTTT
CDR3: CASSSAQPRGTEAFF
V: TRBV7-2
size: NA
D: NA
J: TRBJ1-1

DNA: TGTGCCAGCAGCTTAGGACAGGGCGGGGGGCGGCCCTACGAGCAGTACTTC
CDR3: CASSLGQGGGRPYEQYF
V: TRBV7-8
size: NA
D: NA
J: TRBJ2-7

DNA: TGTGCCACCAGCAGCGACAGGCCGGTGGATGGCTACACCTTC
CDR3: CATSSDRPVDGYTF
V: TRBV15
size: NA
D: NA
J: TRBJ1-2

DNA: TGCAGCGGGCGGGGTGCGACCTACGAGCAGTACTTC
CDR3: CSGRGATYEQYF
V: TRBV29-1
size: NA
D: NA
J: TRBJ2-7

DNA: TGTGCCAGCACCCGGTGGACTGAAGCTTTCTTT
CDR3: CASTRWTEAFF
V: TRBV11-2
size: NA
D: NA
J: TRBJ1-1

DNA: TGTGCCAGCAGCCCCTACCGAGGAGCAAGAATGAACACTGAAGCTTTCTTT
CDR3: CASSPYRGARMNTEAFF
V: TRBV9
size: NA
D: NA
J: TRBJ1-1

DNA: TGTGCCAGCAGCTTCGAGGGGGGGCTCAGTGGGCCCCAGTACTTC
CDR3: CASSFEGGLSGPQYF
V: TRBV7-9
size: NA
D: NA
J: TRBJ2-5

DNA: TGTGCCAGCAGCTTAGGTGGGACTAGCGGCTACGAGCAGTACTTC
CDR3: CASSLGGTSGYEQYF
V: TRBV7-9
size: NA
D: TRBD2
J: TRBJ2-7

DNA: TGTGCCAGCAGCTGGACTAGCGGGGGCTACAATGAGCAGTTCTTC
CDR3: CASSWTSGGYNEQFF
V: TRBV6-5
size: NA
D: TRBD2
J: TRBJ2-1

DNA: TGTGCCAGCTCACCGCCGTCTGGACTAGCAGCGAACACCGGGGAGCTGTTTTTT
CDR3: CASSPPSGLAANTGELFF
V: TRBV18
size: NA
D: TRBD2
J: TRBJ2-2

DNA: TGTGCCAGCAAGAGGGGACAGGGATCTGGCACTGAAGCTTTCTTT
CDR3: CASKRGQGSGTEAFF
V: TRBV2
size: few
D: TRBD1
J: TRBJ1-1

DNA: TGTGCCAGTAGTCGGGACAGGCGTCTAGGGGCTAATGAAAAACTGTTTTTT
CDR3: CASSRDRRLGANEKLFF
V: TRBV19
size: NA
D: TRBD1
J: TRBJ1-4

DNA: TGTGCCAGCAGTATACAGGGTAATTCACCCCTCCACTTT
CDR3: CASSIQGNSPLHF
V: TRBV12-3/TRBV12-4
size: NA
D: NA
J: TRBJ1-6

DNA: TGTGCCAGCAGCTTGTCGGGAAAACTGTTTTTT
CDR3: CASSLSGKLFF
V: TRBV5-6
size: once
D: NA
J: TRBJ1-4